The 19 T cell receptor beta chains below come from one sample, sequenced in a study of early T cells in non-severe SARS-CoV-2 infection. TCRdb re-called the 5' RACE reads through MiXCR, storing one row per CDR3 protein. There are 20,000 to 25,000 distinct CDR3 sequences in the sample; approximately 5% occur only once, and approximately 8.4% lies in the top ten. The specimen was whole blood. All receptors come from an adult who was a healthcare worker with PCR-confirmed SARS-CoV-2 infection or an uninfected control (not recorded which).

At least ten counts were recorded for this clonotype. In DNA form, the CDR3 reads TGTGCCAGCAGCTTAACGAGAGGGGACGTCACTGAAGCTTTCTTT. This encodes CASSLTRGDVTEAFF. The V gene is TRBV7-3, the J gene TRBJ1-1; TRBD1 is a possible D gene (5 bases). CDR1 and CDR2 from the germline V gene are SGHTA and FQGTGA. This CDR3 comprises 15 residues. V lost 0 bases to trimming and J lost 4 bases, with 12 bases between them.

In its sample, this clonotype was seen many times. The chain joins TRBV2 to TRBJ1-2; D not resolved. Germline CDR1 is SNHLY and CDR2 is FYNNEI. CDR3 length equals 13 residues. Trimming took 2 bases from V and 8 from J, leaving 12 bases between them. The CDR3 DNA is TGTGCCAGCAGTGAATTTGAGGGCAAAGGCTACACCTTC. Its protein product is CASSEFEGKGYTF.

This clonotype occurred many times. This chain links TRBV12-3 or TRBV12-4 with TRBJ1-5, with D perhaps matching TRBD1 (5 bases). V lost 4 bases and J 7 bases, leaving 14 bases between the germline ends. CDR3 length: 14 residues. The CDR3 DNA follows: TGTGCCAGCAGTTCCCAGCAGGGATACCAGCCCCAGCATTTT. Amino acid sequence: CASSSQQGYQPQHF.

This clonotype was seen ten or more times. This rearrangement joins TRBV7-9 to TRBJ2-6; tentative D call: TRBD1 (5 bases). The CDR3 length is 15 residues. Germline V gene lookup returns CDR1 SEHNR and CDR2 FQNEAQ (reference sequence). The germline V and J ends were trimmed by 2 bases and 4 bases, with 9 bases remaining between them. CDR3 sequence: CASSLIGVGANVLTF. The CDR3 DNA sequence: TGTGCCAGCAGCTTAATAGGGGTCGGGGCCAACGTCCTGACTTTC.

The chain couples TRBV3-1 to TRBJ1-1; TRBD1 matches 7 bases. CDR1 LGHDT and CDR2 YNNKEL come from the germline V gene (reference sequence). The CDR3 consists of 18 residues. Trimming removed 2 bases from V and 0 bases from J; junction bases left unmatched: 12. The CDR3 spells CASSQTSYLTGVNTEAFF. CDR3 sequence (DNA): TGTGCCAGCAGCCAAACCAGCTATCTCACAGGGGTGAACACTGAAGCTTTCTTT.

In its sample, this clonotype was seen a few times. The rearrangement uses TRBV10-3 and TRBJ2-3; 8 bases line up with TRBD2. Germline lookup yields CDR1 ENHRY and CDR2 SYGVKD. There are 16 residues in the CDR3. V lost 0 bases to trimming and J lost 1 base; unmatched junction nucleotides: 3. As DNA, the CDR3 is TGTGCCATCAGTGAGTCAGCAGCGGGGGGCACAGATACGCAGTATTTT. Protein product: CAISESAAGGTDTQYF.

This clonotype was counted a few times. The chain combines TRBV6-4 with TRBJ2-3, with a tentative D call TRBD2 (6 bases). Between the trimmed V and J ends, which lost 0 bases and 1 base, there was a span of 8 bases. The length of the CDR3 is 15 residues. Germline lookup yields CDR1 MRHNA and CDR2 SNTAGT. CDR3: CASSDSGGGTDTQYF. For the CDR3, the DNA is TGTGCCAGCAGTGACTCCGGGGGAGGCACAGATACGCAGTATTTT.

J is TRBJ2-5 and V is TRBV14, with 8 nucleotides matching TRBD1. This CDR3 comprises 15 residues. V shed 0 bases, J shed 6 bases, and the junction held 6 bases outside the gene matches. Looked up from germline, CDR1 is SGHDN and CDR2 is FVKESK. The CDR3 loop is CASSQDRQGIQTQYF. The CDR3 nucleotides are TGTGCCAGCAGCCAAGACCGACAGGGGATACAGACCCAGTACTTC.

This clonotype was counted at least ten times. The J gene is TRBJ2-1, the V gene TRBV7-3; 8 bases agree with TRBD2. The V and J ends lost 8 bases and 5 bases, in that order; junction bases with no gene match: 5. Per germline, CDR1 SGHTA and CDR2 FQGTGA. The CDR3 extends over 13 amino acids. The CDR3 is CASAGGAHNEQFF. The CDR3 DNA reads TGTGCCAGCGCCGGGGGGGCCCACAATGAGCAGTTCTTC.

This clonotype has ten or more counts. The chain recombines TRBV5-6 with TRBJ1-2; 12 bases fit TRBD1. Germline V gene lookup returns CDR1 SGHDT and CDR2 YYEEEE. V was pared by 4 bases and J by 7 bases, with 14 bases of the junction left unmatched. There are 17 residues in the CDR3. The CDR3 DNA reads as TGTGCCAGCAGCAATGGGGACAGGGGGCGAGGTAATCCTGGCTACACCTTC. Protein sequence: CASSNGDRGRGNPGYTF. The full variable domain, with the rest looked up from reference TRBV5-6 and TRBJ1-2, is DAGVTQSPTHLIKTRGQQVTLRCSPKSGHDTVSWYQQALGQGPQFIFQYYEEEERQRGNFPDRFSGHQFPNYSSELNVNALLLGDSALYLCASSNGDRGRGNPGYTFGSGTRLTVV.

The table lists this clonotype with many counts. This CDR3 is CASSLTPSLSYNEQFF. The CDR3 coding sequence is TGTGCCAGCAGCTTAACACCCTCGCTATCCTACAATGAGCAGTTCTTC. The V gene is TRBV7-2, the J gene TRBJ2-1; D is unresolved. Germline CDR1 and CDR2: SGHTA and FQGNSA. The CDR3 is made up of 16 amino acids. V lost 2 bases and J lost 1, with 12 bases in between. The full variable domain, its missing parts supplied by reference TRBV7-2 and TRBJ2-1, is GAGVSQSPSNKVTEKGKDVELRCDPISGHTALYWYRQSLGQGLEFLIYFQGNSAPDKSGLPSDRFSAERTGGSVSTLTIQRTQQEDSAVYLCASSLTPSLSYNEQFFGPGTRLTVL.

At least ten counts were recorded for this clonotype. This chain links TRBV24-1 with TRBJ1-2, with D maybe TRBD1 (5 bases). V lost 0 bases, J lost 3 bases, and 7 bases lay in between. The CDR3 loop spans 14 amino acids. From germline, CDR1 is KGHDR and CDR2 SFDVKD. In DNA, the CDR3 is TGTGCCACCAGTGATTTGGGCAGGGACTATGGCTACACCTTC. This translates into CATSDLGRDYGYTF.

This clonotype came up many times. CDR3 bases: TGCAGTGCTAGAGATTGGGACAGGGGCACTGAAGCTTTCTTT. It translates to CSARDWDRGTEAFF. The chain joins TRBV20-1 to TRBJ1-1; TRBD1 matches at 10 bases. CDR1 is DFQATT, CDR2 SNEGSKA, per germline (reference sequence). With V trimmed by 0 bases and J by 4 bases, 2 bases remained unmatched. This CDR3 is built from 14 residues.

This clonotype was observed at least ten times. The chain recombines TRBV28 with TRBJ2-5, with 10 bases identical to TRBD1. The CDR3 consists of 14 residues. Germline CDR1 MDHEN, CDR2 SYDVKM. With V trimmed by 10 bases and J by 2 bases, 7 bases remained unmatched. The CDR3 protein is CATTGGRGQETQYF. The CDR3 DNA reads as TGTGCCACGACAGGGGGCCGGGGGCAAGAGACCCAGTACTTC.

This clonotype has ten or more counts. The CDR3 region is CSAELTGQGKGGYTF. The CDR3, as DNA: TGCAGTGCTGAACTGACCGGACAGGGGAAGGGTGGCTACACCTTC. The V gene is TRBV20-1, the J gene TRBJ1-2; TRBD1 matches 9 bases. CDR1 is DFQATT, CDR2 SNEGSKA, per germline (reference sequence). With V trimmed by 5 bases and J by 7 bases, 14 bases remained unmatched. This CDR3 spans 15 amino acids.

A few counts support this clonotype. The chain combines TRBV7-9 with TRBJ2-3, with TRBD1 identical over 8 bases. J was trimmed by 4 bases and V by 3 bases; bases with no gene match: 9. The CDR3 has 16 amino acids. CDR1 is SEHNR and CDR2 is FQNEAQ in the germline V gene (reference sequence). The CDR3 region is CASSLRPTGEADTQYF. The CDR3 nucleotides are TGTGCCAGCAGCTTGCGTCCGACAGGGGAGGCAGATACGCAGTATTTT.

This clonotype appeared many times. This sequence joins TRBV7-2 and TRBJ1-4; D is unclear. Germline loops: CDR1 SGHTA, CDR2 FQGNSA. The CDR3 is 16 residues long. Deletions cut 0 bases from V and 1 base from J, with 9 bases between. CDR3 bases: TGTGCCAGCAGCTTAGCGCGAGAGGGAACTAATGAAAAACTGTTTTTT. As protein: CASSLAREGTNEKLFF.

This clonotype was found a few times. The V call is TRBV12-3 or TRBV12-4, the J call TRBJ2-1; TRBD2 aligns across 12 bases. The ends lost 6 bases at V and 14 bases at J; junction bases unmatched: 17. The CDR3 length is 16 residues. CDR3 bases: TGTGCCAGCAGCCCCAGGGGACTAGCGGGCCCCTCAACTAAGTTCTTC. This codes for CASSPRGLAGPSTKFF.

The V and J genes are TRBV15 and TRBJ2-2; the D gene is possibly TRBD2 (5 bases). The length of the CDR3 is 14 residues. Germline CDR1 and CDR2: LNHNV and YYDKDF (reference sequence). V was clipped by 0 bases and J by 5 bases, with 7 bases between them. CDR3 sequence: CATSRDWETGELFF. CDR3 coding DNA: TGTGCCACCAGCAGAGATTGGGAGACCGGGGAGCTGTTTTTT. Together with reference TRBV15 and TRBJ2-2, the CDR3 gives the full variable domain: DAMVIQNPRYQVTQFGKPVTLSCSQTLNHNVMYWYQQKSSQAPKLLFHYYDKDFNNEADTPDNFQSRRPNTSFCFLDIRSPGLGDTAMYLCATSRDWETGELFFGEGSRLTVL.